This section outlines one T cell receptor beta chain sequence together with its context. The target antigen is unknown. The CDR3 is 14 amino acids. Trimming cost V 1 base and J 7 bases, with 14 bases left between them. Germline V lookup: CDR1 GTSNPN, CDR2 SVGIG (reference sequence). The sample originates from a study of T cells in localized non-small cell lung cancer. Findings and caveats of the study: Heterogeneity cannot be ruled out, as sequencing used one tumor region only. Maximal T cell clonality occurred in uninvolved adjacent lung, with tumor ranking below it.

Libraries were prepared by immunoSEQ multiplex PCR; TCRdb keeps only in-frame clonotypes and omits some of them. The table includes about 77,000 clones, 70% to 90% detected once. The sequence was collected from a woman aged 35-70 years with stage I squamous cell lung carcinoma. This rearrangement joins TRBV30 to TRBJ2-1; possibly TRBD2 for D (6 bases). Sample: peripheral blood, taken before any cancer treatment. The CDR3 protein is CAWSAGLEGNEQFF. For the CDR3, the DNA is TGTGCCTGGAGTGCCGGGCTGGAGGGGAATGAGCAGTTCTTC. The variable domain in full, with the rest retrieved from reference TRBV30 and TRBJ2-1, is SQTIHQWPATLVQPVGSPLSLECTVEGTSNPNLYWYRQAAGRGLQLLFYSVGIGQISSEVPQNLSASRPQDRQFILSSKKLLLSDSGFYLCAWSAGLEGNEQFFGPGTRLTVL.